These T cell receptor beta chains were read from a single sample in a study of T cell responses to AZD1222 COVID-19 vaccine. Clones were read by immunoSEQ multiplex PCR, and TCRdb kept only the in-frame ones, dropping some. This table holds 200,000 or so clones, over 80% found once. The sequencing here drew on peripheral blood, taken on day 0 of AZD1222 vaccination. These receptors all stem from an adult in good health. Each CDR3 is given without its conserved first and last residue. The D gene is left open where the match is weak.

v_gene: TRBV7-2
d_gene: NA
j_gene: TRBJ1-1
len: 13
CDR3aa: ASSLVDTMNTEAF

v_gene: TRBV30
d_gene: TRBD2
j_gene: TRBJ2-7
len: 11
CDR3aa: AWSVTSGYEQY

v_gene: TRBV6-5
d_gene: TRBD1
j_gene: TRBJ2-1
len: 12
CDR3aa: ASRTGGTRNEQF

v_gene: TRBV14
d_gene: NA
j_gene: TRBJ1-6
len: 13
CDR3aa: ASSQEEPPGGPLH

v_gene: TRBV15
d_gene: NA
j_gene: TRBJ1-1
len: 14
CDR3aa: ATSRVPYRVSPEAF

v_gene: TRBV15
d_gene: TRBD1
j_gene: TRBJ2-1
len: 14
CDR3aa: ATSKWTGKTYNEQF

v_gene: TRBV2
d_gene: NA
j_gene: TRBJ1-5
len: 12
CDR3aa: ASSVGHSNQPQH

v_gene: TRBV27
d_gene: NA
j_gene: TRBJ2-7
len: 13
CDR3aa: ASSPVAATPYEQY

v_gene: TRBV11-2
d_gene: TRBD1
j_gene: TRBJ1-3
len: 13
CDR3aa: ASSFDGQGRNTIY

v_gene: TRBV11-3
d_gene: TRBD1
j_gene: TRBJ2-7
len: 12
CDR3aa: ASSRTGGVYEQY

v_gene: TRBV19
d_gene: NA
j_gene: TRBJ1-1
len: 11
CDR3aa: ASQSGPWMAAF

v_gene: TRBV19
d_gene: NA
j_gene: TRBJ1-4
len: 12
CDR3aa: ASSIGQYNEKLF

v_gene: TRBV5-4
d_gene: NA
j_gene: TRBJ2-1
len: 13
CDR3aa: ASSLAVGAFSEQF

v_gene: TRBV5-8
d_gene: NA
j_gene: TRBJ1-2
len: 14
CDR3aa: ASSVGGGGAGYGYT

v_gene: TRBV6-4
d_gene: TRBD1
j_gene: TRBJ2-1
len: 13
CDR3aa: ASSNGQGFYNEQF

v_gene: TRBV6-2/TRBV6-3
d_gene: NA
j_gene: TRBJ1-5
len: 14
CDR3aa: ASSYGFLYSNQPQH

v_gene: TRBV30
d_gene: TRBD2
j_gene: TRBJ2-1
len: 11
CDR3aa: AWTSGGSNEQF

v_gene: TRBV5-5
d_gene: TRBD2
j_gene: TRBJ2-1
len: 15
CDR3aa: ASSLGTSGRAYNEQF

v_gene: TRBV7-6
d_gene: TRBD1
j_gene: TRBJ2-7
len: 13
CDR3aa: ASSSGQGRTHEQY

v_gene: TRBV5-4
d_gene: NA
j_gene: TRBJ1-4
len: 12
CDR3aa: ASSFGLENEKLF

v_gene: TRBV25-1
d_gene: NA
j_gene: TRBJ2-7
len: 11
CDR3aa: AGPWGGHYEQY

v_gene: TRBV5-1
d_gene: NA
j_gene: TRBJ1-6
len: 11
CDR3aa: ASREGSDSPLH

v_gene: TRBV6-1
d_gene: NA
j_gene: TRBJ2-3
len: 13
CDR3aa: ASSDGGRWEDTQY

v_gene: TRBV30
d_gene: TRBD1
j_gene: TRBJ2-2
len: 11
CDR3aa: AWRGQGIGELF

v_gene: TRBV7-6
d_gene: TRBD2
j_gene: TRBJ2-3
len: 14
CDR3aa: ASSGGLAGVTDTQY

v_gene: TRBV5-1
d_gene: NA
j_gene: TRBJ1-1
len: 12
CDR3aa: ASRLDSGNTEAF

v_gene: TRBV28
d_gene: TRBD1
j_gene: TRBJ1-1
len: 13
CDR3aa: ASSSGTGRETEAF

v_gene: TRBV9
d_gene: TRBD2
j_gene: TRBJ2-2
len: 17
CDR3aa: ASSPTVLAGALYTGELF

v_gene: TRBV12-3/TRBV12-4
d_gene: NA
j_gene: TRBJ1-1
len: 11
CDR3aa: ASSSIGNTEAF